The present entry profiles one TCR beta chain with its context. Antigen unknown. The germline gene is not matched at one end of the junction; a read error may be the cause. TCRdb re-analysed the reads in MiXCR, keeping a single row per CDR3 protein. Here the sample spans 650,000 to 850,000 distinct CDR3 sequences, roughly 28% being singletons. This entry comes from a study of T cell repertoires in cytomegalovirus infection. The wider study: Peptides in the study included HLA-C-restricted and HLA-B-restricted CMV epitopes. From public TCR beta signatures came an indication of both CMV infection and matching HLA type. Findings of the study overall: Based on cumulative public TCR beta family frequency, carriers of CMV plus the relevant HLA were identified. Predominance within the ex vivo response was attributable to HLA-C-restricted CMV-specific TCR beta clonotypes.

This CDR3 region has 13 residues. Germline CDR1 SEHNR, CDR2 FQNEAQ (reference sequence). The chain joins TRBV7-9 to TRBJ2-1; D is uncertain. This sample comprised cultured CD8+ T cells from PBMCs, obtained from culture after CMV antigen stimulation. This sequence originates from a human donor in good health (CMV status not recorded). Some clones in this sample may be carry-over from other donors' samples. The CDR3 is CTSSLFSGNEQFF. The CDR3 DNA reads TGTACCAGCAGCTTGTTCTCGGGCAATGAGCAGTTCTTC.